Each of the 11 T cell receptor beta chains below was sequenced from the same sample in a study of regulatory T cells in long-lasting Graves disease. Time point of the sample: persistent/refractory GD, antithyroid drugs over 5 years with positive TRAb. The TCR library was made from RNA that had been extracted from PBMCs in TRIzol. CDR3-region Arm-PCR and iRepertoire HTBI primers produced the TCR beta libraries. TCRdb passed the multiplex PCR reads through MiXCR, listing each CDR3 protein once. The table shows about 290,000 distinct CDR3 sequences, with 22% occurring only once. The sample here was peripheral blood mononuclear cells (PBMCs), taken when the disease was refractory, from a patient treated with antithyroid drugs. Receptors originate from a female donor with Graves disease.

V is TRBV27 and J is TRBJ1-2; 7 bases are a match to TRBD1. This CDR3 is built from 13 residues. The germline CDR1 and CDR2 sequences are MNHEY and SMNVEV (reference sequence). J lost 3 bases, V lost 6 bases, and 4 bases had no gene match. DNA for the CDR3: TGTGCCAGCAGAATGGGACAGCACTATGGCTACACCTTC. It translates to CASRMGQHYGYTF.

V usage is TRBV2 and J usage is TRBJ2-1; TRBD1 agrees at 10 bases. Unmatched junction bases numbered 5, after V lost 6 bases and J lost 6 bases. Germline V gene data show CDR1 as SNHLY and CDR2 as FYNNEI. The CDR3 has 14 amino acids. The CDR3 sequence: CASSPGTGVNEQFF. In DNA form, the CDR3 reads TGTGCCAGCAGCCCCGGGACAGGGGTCAATGAGCAGTTCTTC. Complete variable domain (other parts from reference TRBV2 and TRBJ2-1): EPEVTQTPSHQVTQMGQEVILRCVPISNHLYFYWYRQILGQKVEFLVSFYNNEISEKSEIFDDQFSVERPDGSNFTLKIRSTKLEDSAMYFCASSPGTGVNEQFFGPGTRLTVL.

This clonotype was seen a handful of times. The chain links TRBV4-2 to TRBJ2-5, with D possibly TRBD2 on 6 matching bases. Deletions cut 2 bases from V and 4 bases from J, with 11 bases between. This CDR3 is built from 14 residues. Germline CDR1 reads LGHNA; CDR2 reads YNFKEQ. In DNA, the CDR3 is TGTGCCAGCAGCCAATTACCAGCGGGAGAGACCCAGTACTTC. This codes for CASSQLPAGETQYF.

In its sample, this clonotype was seen many times. Compared with germline, one end of the junction differs, possibly owing to a read error. This CDR3 reads CASRLLGSYGYTF. The CDR3 DNA is TGTGCCAGCAGATTATTGGGATCCTATGGCTACACCTTC. This chain joins TRBV27 and TRBJ1-2; D unclear. CDR3 size: 13 residues. From germline, CDR1 is MNHEY and CDR2 SMNVEV (reference sequence).

This clonotype appeared many times. The rearrangement links TRBV7-2 to TRBJ2-5; the match to TRBD2 covers 13 bases. Germline V gene data show CDR1 as SGHTA and CDR2 as FQGNSA. The J segment lost 7 bases and the V segment lost 5 bases, leaving 16 bases of the junction unmatched. The CDR3 runs 18 residues. The DNA for the CDR3 is TGTGCCAGCAGCCCGTGGACTAGCGGGAGCGGGGACGTAGGGACCCAGTACTTC. This codes for CASSPWTSGSGDVGTQYF.

V gene TRBV27 combines with J gene TRBJ2-2; unclear D gene. Germline V gene data show CDR1 as MNHEY and CDR2 as SMNVEV (reference sequence). Trimming removed 6 bases from V and 4 bases from J, with 15 bases in between. CDR3 length equals 15 residues. Written as DNA, the CDR3 is TGTGCCAGCAGCCGTAGATATGAAACCACCGGGGAGCTGTTTTTT. Translation gives CASSRRYETTGELFF.

V gene TRBV7-9 combines with J gene TRBJ2-7; 10 nucleotides align to TRBD1. J gave up 3 bases and V 5 bases, and 10 bases lay outside the gene matches. The germline CDR1 and CDR2 sequences are SEHNR and FQNEAQ (reference sequence). This CDR3 region has 16 residues. DNA of the CDR3: TGTGCCAGCAGCAGTTACACCGGGACAGGGGACTACGAGCAGTACTTC. The encoded protein is CASSSYTGTGDYEQYF.

V and J are TRBV20-1 and TRBJ2-2; 8 bases line up with TRBD2. The trim removed 5 bases at V and 4 bases at J, leaving 18 bases unmatched. Germline CDR1 reads DFQATT; CDR2 reads SNEGSKA (reference sequence). The CDR3 has 18 amino acids. The CDR3 DNA is TGCAGTGCTCCTTCGGCGGGAGGCCAAGGTCTGGGCACCGGGGAGCTGTTTTTT. Protein sequence: CSAPSAGGQGLGTGELFF.

This clonotype has more than one count but fewer than ten. The chain is built from TRBV7-2 and TRBJ2-6; a weak D match, TRBD2 (5 bases). Looked up from germline, CDR1 is SGHTA and CDR2 is FQGNSA. V was trimmed by 5 bases and J by 0 bases, leaving 23 bases between them. This CDR3 comprises 20 residues. The CDR3 DNA sequence: TGTGCCAGCAGCCCGAGGGAGCGGCCTCCCACGATCTCTGGGGCCAACGTCCTGACTTTC. Encoded protein: CASSPRERPPTISGANVLTF.

This clonotype appeared many times. This rearrangement joins TRBV20-1 to TRBJ2-2; D unclear. Germline V gene sequence: CDR1 DFQATT, CDR2 SNEGSKA (reference sequence). This CDR3 comprises 12 residues. Trimming cost V 6 bases and J 2 bases, with 7 bases left between them. The CDR3 DNA is TGCAGTGCCGCCGAAAACACCGGGGAGCTGTTTTTT. It codes for CSAAENTGELFF.

There are a few counts of this clonotype. The chain has TRBV7-9 and TRBJ1-2; D is undetermined. Germline lookup yields CDR1 SEHNR and CDR2 FQNEAQ (reference sequence). This CDR3 comprises 16 residues. Trimming took 5 bases from V and 8 from J, leaving 24 bases between them. This CDR3 is CASSLLMSTRQWGYTF. CDR3 nucleotide sequence: TGTGCCAGCAGCCTATTGATGAGCACTAGGCAGTGGGGCTACACCTTC. The full variable domain, completed using reference TRBV7-9 and TRBJ1-2, is DTGVSQNPRHKITKRGQNVTFRCDPISEHNRLYWYRQTLGQGPEFLTYFQNEAQLEKSRLLSDRFSAERPKGSFSTLEIQRTEQGDSAMYLCASSLLMSTRQWGYTFGSGTRLTVV.